The 5 T cell receptor beta chains below come from one sample, sequenced in a study of T cell responses to AZD1222 COVID-19 vaccine. Clones were sequenced by immunoSEQ multiplex PCR, and TCRdb holds only the in-frame ones, with some missing. This sample has 130,000 or so clones, with roughly nine tenths found just once. Source: peripheral blood, taken on day 0 of AZD1222 vaccination. Every receptor here comes from an adult in good health.

CDR3 sequence reads: CASSESVGLRGEKLFF. The CDR3 bases are TGTGCCAGCAGTGAATCAGTCGGCCTTAGGGGTGAAAAACTGTTTTTT. V and J are TRBV25-1 and TRBJ1-4, with D tentatively TRBD1 (5 bases). In germline, CDR1 is MGHDK, CDR2 SYGVNS. CDR3 length: 16 residues. Trimming cost V 1 base and J 7 bases, with 16 bases left between them.

The chain uses TRBV2 and TRBJ1-5, with D perhaps matching TRBD1 (6 bases). CDR1 and CDR2 (germline): SNHLY, FYNNEI. V lost 2 bases to trimming and J lost 6 bases, with 20 bases between them. The CDR3 consists of 17 residues. Here the CDR3 reads CASSEPKDGGPVQPQHF. As DNA, the CDR3 is TGTGCCAGCAGTGAACCCAAAGACGGGGGGCCCGTTCAGCCCCAGCATTTT.

This clone was detected a few times. Other DNA sequences in this sample translate to the same CDR3. V gene TRBV27 combines with J gene TRBJ1-2; no clear D gene. V dropped 2 bases and J dropped 5 bases, with 6 bases sitting between them. In germline, CDR1 is MNHEY, CDR2 SMNVEV (reference sequence). The CDR3 has 12 residues. CDR3 amino acids: CASSLKGYGYTF. In nucleotides, the CDR3 is TGTGCCAGCAGTTTAAAAGGGTATGGCTACACCTTC.

CDR3: CASSVGTGKNTEAFF. In DNA, the CDR3 is TGTGCCAGCAGCGTAGGGACAGGGAAGAACACTGAAGCTTTCTTT. The rearrangement links TRBV9 to TRBJ1-1; 8 bases fit TRBD1. Germline V CDR1 and CDR2: SGDLS, YYNGEE. V was pared by 0 bases and J by 1 base, with 2 bases of the junction left unmatched. The CDR3 contains 15 residues.

This clone was seen a single time. This chain links TRBV30 with TRBJ1-4; D is unresolved. The CDR3 length is 13 residues. Trimming removed 6 bases from V and 8 bases from J, with 16 bases in between. Germline V gene lookup returns CDR1 GTSNPN and CDR2 SVGIG (reference sequence). CDR3 nucleotide sequence: TGTGCCTGCTCCGGGAAGGGAAACGAAAAACTGTTTTTT. Protein: CACSGKGNEKLFF.